This passage covers 26 T cell receptor beta chains from one sample sequenced in a study of CD8+ T cells in alopecia areata. Investigators isolated RNA and reverse transcribed it into cDNA to act as the sequencing template. Clones were read by immunoSEQ multiplex PCR, and TCRdb kept only the in-frame ones, dropping some. In total the sample includes 270,000 or so clones, none of them seen once. Cells from pooled cutaneous lymph nodes were sorted by CD4, CD8alpha, NKG2D, NKG2ACE and other markers. Input material: CD4+ T cells sorted from a lymph node. These receptors all come from a C3H/HeJ mouse with alopecia areata. MHC haplotype of the strain: H2-k.

This clone turned up a few times. The genes and germline here are from mouse. The sequence runs out 4 residues before the end of the CDR3; the remainder is reconstructed from the germline J gene. The V gene is TRBV13-3, the J gene TRBJ2-5; 10 nucleotides align to TRBD1. The CDR3 is made up of 14 amino acids. CDR1 and CDR2 (germline): NNHDY, SYVADS. The J segment lost 3 bases and the V segment lost 4 bases, leaving 2 bases of the junction unmatched. The sequenced part of the CDR3 DNA is TGTGCCAGCAGTCAGGACAGGGGGCAAGAC. Its translation is CASSQDRGQD. The entire CDR3 reads CASSQDRGQDTQYF.

This clone was counted a few times. Germline and genes: mouse. The CDR3 extends 4 residues past the end of the read, so its final part is completed from the germline J gene. This chain joins TRBV1 and TRBJ2-1, with 7 nucleotides matching TRBD2. Germline-derived CDR1 and CDR2 are NSQYPW and LRSPGD (reference sequence). This CDR3 is built from 14 residues. The V and J ends lost 4 bases and 2 bases, in that order; junction bases with no gene match: 2. This CDR3 is CTCSGGTDYAEQFF. CDR3 bases read: TGCACCTGCAGTGGGGGGACTGACTATGCT.

This clone was observed a few times. Genes and germline are mouse. Read coverage stops 4 residues before the CDR3 terminus; the germline J gene supplies the remainder. The V gene is TRBV1, the J gene TRBJ2-3; D is uncertain. V lost 3 bases to trimming and J lost 4 bases, with 2 bases between them. Germline lookup yields CDR1 NSQYPW and CDR2 LRSPGD (reference sequence). The CDR3 is 11 amino acids. The sequenced part of the CDR3 DNA is TGCACCTGCAGTGCCTCAGAA. Translated: CTCSASE. The CDR3 in full is CTCSASETLYF.

In regard to this clone: The gene symbols are mouse symbols. The read ends 4 residues before the CDR3 terminus; that terminus is restored from the germline J gene. The chain uses TRBV13-1 and TRBJ2-1; D perhaps matches TRBD1 (6 bases). Looked up from germline, CDR1 is NSHNY and CDR2 is SYGAGN. The ends were cut back, 4 bases at V and 2 bases at J, with 13 bases in the middle. The length of the CDR3 is 15 residues. Incomplete CDR3 DNA: TGTGCCAGCAGTCCGCTCAGGGGAGACTATGCT. This gives the protein CASSPLRGDYA. The entire CDR3 reads CASSPLRGDYAEQFF.

In the case of this clone: Here the gene names and germline are mouse. The CDR3 bases that were read are TGTGCCAGCAGCCTTTCTCTTGGACACCAAAAC. As protein: CASSLSLGHQN. The CDR3 in full is CASSLSLGHQNTLYF. This rearrangement joins TRBV5 to TRBJ2-4; D is perhaps TRBD1 (5 bases). The read ends 4 residues shy of where the CDR3 ends; the end is completed using the germline J gene. Germline lookup yields CDR1 LGHNA and CDR2 YNLKQL (reference sequence). Trimming removed 4 bases from V and 3 bases from J, with 14 bases in between. The CDR3 has 15 amino acids.

A remark on this clone: Gene names and germline match the mouse. Read sequence stops 4 residues before the CDR3 end, and the germline J gene provides the missing end. The rearrangement uses TRBV13-3 and TRBJ1-1; D may be TRBD1 (6 bases). The CDR3 has 14 amino acids. Germline lookup yields CDR1 NNHDY and CDR2 SYVADS. The germline V and J ends were trimmed by 0 bases and 4 bases, with 10 bases remaining between them. The DNA read from the CDR3 is TGTGCCAGCAGTGATGACAGGGACGGCACA. Translation gives CASSDDRDGT. The full-length CDR3 reads as CASSDDRDGTEVFF.

About this clone: Germline and genes: mouse. Read coverage stops 4 residues before the CDR3 terminus; the germline J gene supplies the remainder. The genes are TRBV13-1 and TRBJ2-7; 9 bases line up with TRBD2. CDR1 NSHNY and CDR2 SYGAGN come from the germline V gene. The CDR3 is 14 residues long. The part of the CDR3 DNA that was read is TGTGCCAGCAGACCGGGGACTGGGAATTAT. Amino acids: CASRPGTGNY. The entire CDR3 sequence reads CASRPGTGNYEQYF.

Only a few counts were recorded for this clone. These gene names are mouse names. Read sequence stops 4 residues before the CDR3 end, and the germline J gene provides the missing end. The chain recombines TRBV5 with TRBJ2-1, with TRBD2 matching 7 bases. CDR1 and CDR2 (germline): LGHNA, YNLKQL (reference sequence). This CDR3 has 16 residues. Unmatched junction bases numbered 4, after V lost 0 bases and J lost 2 bases. The covered CDR3 bases are TGTGCCAGCAGCCAAGAAGGAGACTGGGACTATGCT. Its protein product is CASSQEGDWDYA. The entire CDR3 is CASSQEGDWDYAEQFF.

With regard to this clone: Genes and germline come from the mouse. The sequenced fragment ends 4 residues before the CDR3 boundary, so the rest is inferred from the germline J gene. The genes are TRBV13-1 and TRBJ2-5; TRBD2 matches 7 bases. Trimming took 4 bases from V and 2 from J; bases not matched to a gene: 4. The CDR3 length is 14 residues. Germline CDR1 NSHNY, CDR2 SYGAGN. The DNA read from the CDR3 is TGTGCCAGCAGTCCTGTGGGGGGCCAAGAC. Translated, it gives CASSPVGGQD. The entire CDR3 protein reads CASSPVGGQDTQYF.

Worth noting for this clone: Gene labels here are mouse ones. The read halts 4 residues ahead of the CDR3 end, with the missing end drawn from the germline J gene. The chain employs TRBV19 and TRBJ1-2, with TRBD1 identical over 7 bases. The ends lost 4 bases at V and 0 bases at J; junction bases unmatched: 6. The CDR3 sequence is 15 residues long. CDR1 FNHDT and CDR2 SITEND come from the germline V gene (reference sequence). CDR3: CASSRRDSANSDYTF. CDR3 DNA (partial): TGTGCCAGCAGTCGCCGGGACAGTGCAAACTCC.

Of note for this clone: Mouse gene names apply. The read is 4 residues too short to cover the CDR3 end, so that end is filled in from the germline J gene. V and J are TRBV1 and TRBJ2-3, with D possibly being TRBD1 (6 bases). CDR1 NSQYPW and CDR2 LRSPGD come from the germline V gene (reference sequence). The CDR3 contains 14 residues. Trimming shortened V by 2 bases and J by 2 bases, and 8 bases separated the two germline ends. The part of the CDR3 DNA that was read is TGCACCTGCAGTGCACAGGGGAATGCAGAA. This translates into CTCSAQGNAE. The entire CDR3 reads CTCSAQGNAETLYF. The full variable domain, rest sourced from reference TRBV1 and TRBJ2-3, is VTLLEQNPRWRLVPRGQAVNLRCILKNSQYPWMSWYQQDLQKQLQWLFTLRSPGDKEVKSLPGADYLATRVTDTELRLQVANMSQGRTLYCTCSAQGNAETLYFGSGTRLTVL.

In regard to this clone: The listed genes are named as in mouse. The read ends 4 residues before the CDR3 terminus; that terminus is restored from the germline J gene. Other nucleotide sequences in the sample specify the same CDR3. The chain recombines TRBV13-1 with TRBJ2-5; D not certain. Germline CDR1 reads NSHNY; CDR2 reads SYGAGN. CDR3 length: 12 residues. Partial CDR3 DNA: TGTGCCAGCAGTGATGAAGGGGAC. It yields the protein CASSDEGD. The full CDR3 is CASSDEGDTQYF.

This clone was recorded a few times. Germline and genes here are mouse. The CDR3 end lies 4 residues beyond the end of the read and is filled in from the germline J gene. This chain uses TRBV5 with TRBJ2-7; TRBD1 matches at 8 bases. The J segment lost 1 base and the V segment lost 5 bases, leaving 4 bases of the junction unmatched. In germline, CDR1 is LGHNA, CDR2 YNLKQL (reference sequence). This CDR3 comprises 14 residues. The CDR3 sequence: CASSSQGASYEQYF. The covered CDR3 bases are TGTGCCAGCAGCTCTCAGGGGGCGTCCTAT.

This clone appeared a few times. Each gene name is a mouse one. The CDR3 goes on 4 residues after the read ends, and that part is filled in from the germline J gene. The sample has other DNA sequences that encode this CDR3 too. This chain joins TRBV1 and TRBJ2-3; D may be TRBD1 (5 bases). The CDR3 runs to 15 residues. V was shortened by 0 bases and J by 0 bases, with 7 bases between the two germline ends. Germline V gives CDR1 NSQYPW, CDR2 LRSPGD (reference sequence). The DNA read from the CDR3 is TGCACCTGCAGTGCAGACAGGGTTAGTGCAGAA. The encoded protein is CTCSADRVSAE. The entire CDR3 protein is CTCSADRVSAETLYF.

In its sample, this clone was seen a few times. Gene names and germline match the mouse. The read stops 4 residues short of the end of the CDR3; the missing end is completed from the germline J gene. This chain joins TRBV13-2 and TRBJ2-2; possibly TRBD1 for D (6 bases). Germline V gene sequence: CDR1 NNHNN, CDR2 SYGAGS (reference sequence). The length of the CDR3 is 15 residues. Trimming shortened V by 1 base and J by 3 bases, and 10 bases separated the two germline ends. CDR3 bases read: TGTGCCAGCGGTGATCCGGGACAAGACACCGGG. Amino acids: CASGDPGQDTG. The whole CDR3 sequence is CASGDPGQDTGQLYF.

With regard to this clone: Gene names and germline refer to mouse. The read ends 4 residues before the CDR3 terminus; that terminus is restored from the germline J gene. The chain is built from TRBV1 and TRBJ2-7, with 7 bases fitting TRBD1. Germline CDR1 reads NSQYPW; CDR2 reads LRSPGD (reference sequence). V lost 5 bases to trimming and J lost 0 bases; unmatched junction nucleotides: 10. This CDR3 has 16 residues. CDR3 protein: CTCSPRTGQSSYEQYF. Partial CDR3 DNA: TGCACCTGCAGTCCGAGAACGGGACAGAGCTCCTAT.

The sample holds a few counts of this clone. Each gene name is a mouse one. The read gets to within 4 residues of the CDR3 end, and the germline J gene fills in the rest. The chain recombines TRBV13-1 with TRBJ2-3; 9 bases align to TRBD2. CDR3 length: 17 amino acids. Per the germline V gene, CDR1 is NSHNY and CDR2 is SYGAGN. The J segment lost 1 base and the V segment lost 0 bases, leaving 6 bases of the junction unmatched. The CDR3 DNA, read in part, is TGTGCCAGCAGTGATGTGAGGGCTGGGGGGGGTGCAGAA. Translating gives CASSDVRAGGGAE. The whole CDR3 sequence is CASSDVRAGGGAETLYF.

Of note for this clone: Gene labels here are mouse ones. The CDR3 extends 4 residues past the end of the read, so its final part is completed from the germline J gene. The sample carries other DNA sequences with the same CDR3. The chain recombines TRBV13-1 with TRBJ1-2; 9 nucleotides agree with TRBD1. The CDR3 length is 14 residues. Germline assignment: CDR1 NSHNY and CDR2 SYGAGN. The V and J ends lost 3 bases and 1 base, in that order; junction bases with no gene match: 1. CDR3 loop: CASSGTGVNSDYTF. CDR3 bases read: TGTGCCAGCAGTGGGACAGGGGTAAACTCC.

As to this clone: Gene names denote mouse genes. The DNA ends 4 residues before the CDR3 does, and the rest of the CDR3 is filled in from the germline J gene. The chain carries TRBV1 and TRBJ1-2; perhaps TRBD1 as D (6 bases). V lost 0 bases and J 1 base, leaving 12 bases between the germline ends. Germline loops: CDR1 NSQYPW, CDR2 LRSPGD (reference sequence). The CDR3 runs to 16 residues. The part of the CDR3 DNA that was read is TGCACCTGCAGTGCAGATCAACAGGGATTAAACTCC. It translates to CTCSADQQGLNS. The full CDR3 reads CTCSADQQGLNSDYTF.

Regarding this clone: The listed genes are named as in mouse. From the germline J gene comes the end of the CDR3, since the read stops 4 residues before it. This chain joins TRBV13-2 and TRBJ2-1; 10 bases fit TRBD1. Losses at the gene ends were 3 bases for V and 5 bases for J; bases not matched to a gene: 5. CDR3 size: 15 residues. CDR1 is NNHNN and CDR2 is SYGAGS in the germline V gene (reference sequence). The CDR3 loop is CASGGGQGLDAEQFF. The sequenced CDR3 bases are TGTGCCAGCGGTGGGGGACAGGGGCTGGATGCT.

In this sample, this clone turned up a few times. The gene names given are mouse names. Sequencing ends 4 residues short of the CDR3 end; the germline J gene provides the rest. The V and J genes are TRBV19 and TRBJ2-2; 10 bases line up with TRBD1. The V gene's germline CDR1 is FNHDT and CDR2 SITEND (reference sequence). The trim removed 4 bases at V and 3 bases at J, leaving 9 bases unmatched. There are 17 residues in the CDR3. CDR3 DNA (partial): TGTGCCAGCAGTCCGGGACAGGGGAGGGTGGACACCGGG. Encoded protein: CASSPGQGRVDTG. The whole CDR3 sequence is CASSPGQGRVDTGQLYF.

The sample holds a few counts of this clone. Genes and germline are mouse. The CDR3 end is not reached by the read, which stops 4 residues before it; the germline J gene fills it in. The chain combines TRBV13-1 with TRBJ2-4; 7 nucleotides match TRBD1. CDR3 length equals 14 residues. Germline CDR1 and CDR2: NSHNY and SYGAGN. CDR3 in amino acids: CASSDGSGGNTLYF. The covered CDR3 bases are TGTGCCAGCAGTGACGGTTCAGGGGGTAAC.

Concerning this clone: Genes and germline come from the mouse. The read terminates 4 residues ahead of where the CDR3 ends, so the germline J gene completes it. The rearrangement joins TRBV13-1 to TRBJ2-3; D is perhaps TRBD1 (6 bases). V lost 2 bases to trimming and J lost 3 bases, with 10 bases between them. The length of the CDR3 is 14 residues. Per the germline V gene, CDR1 is NSHNY and CDR2 is SYGAGN. The CDR3 DNA, read in part, is TGTGCCAGCAGTGAGGCCAGGGGCGCAGAA. Its protein is CASSEARGAE. The CDR3 in its entirety is CASSEARGAETLYF.

In regard to this clone: Gene and germline names: mouse. Read sequence stops 4 residues before the CDR3 end, and the germline J gene provides the missing end. Other DNA sequences of this sample code for an identical CDR3. V and J are TRBV5 and TRBJ1-1; no clear D gene. The V gene's germline CDR1 is LGHNA and CDR2 YNLKQL (reference sequence). This CDR3 has 12 residues. The CDR3: CASSQVQTEVFF. Incomplete CDR3 DNA: TGTGCCAGCAGCCAAGTACAGACA.

Concerning this clone itself: The germline and genes are mouse ones. Read sequence stops 4 residues before the CDR3 end, and the germline J gene provides the missing end. The rearrangement joins TRBV13-3 to TRBJ1-4; D is unclear. The CDR3 sequence is 13 residues long. Germline assignment: CDR1 NNHDY and CDR2 SYVADS. The sequenced part of the CDR3 DNA is TGTGCCAGCAGTGAGACTGGGGTCGAA. It translates to CASSETGVE. The full CDR3 sequence reads CASSETGVERLFF.

This clone was picked up a small number of times. The gene names given are mouse names. The CDR3 is cut off 4 residues early in the read; its end comes from the germline J gene. This rearrangement joins TRBV1 to TRBJ2-5; 8 bases fit TRBD2. Trimming removed 5 bases from V and 2 bases from J; junction bases left unmatched: 3. Germline V CDR1 and CDR2: NSQYPW, LRSPGD (reference sequence). The CDR3 extends over 14 amino acids. The CDR3 protein is CTCSQLGVQDTQYF. Partial CDR3 DNA: TGCACCTGCAGTCAACTGGGGGTCCAAGAC.